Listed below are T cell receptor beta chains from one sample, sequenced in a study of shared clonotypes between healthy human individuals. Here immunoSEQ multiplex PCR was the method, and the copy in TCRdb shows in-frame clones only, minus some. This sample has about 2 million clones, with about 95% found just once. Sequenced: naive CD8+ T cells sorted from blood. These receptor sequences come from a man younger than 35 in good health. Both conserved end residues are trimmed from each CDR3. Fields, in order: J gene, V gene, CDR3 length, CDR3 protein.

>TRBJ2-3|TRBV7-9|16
ASSLALAGPGGADTQY
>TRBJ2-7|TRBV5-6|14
ASSLETSGGLYEQY
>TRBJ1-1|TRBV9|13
ASSVEPGVDTEAF
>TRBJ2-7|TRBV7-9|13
ASSSSADPVGEQY
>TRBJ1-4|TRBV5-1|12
ASSRTGLREKLF
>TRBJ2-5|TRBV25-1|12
ASSDTEGEETQY
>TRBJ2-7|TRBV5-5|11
ASSLSVHYEQY
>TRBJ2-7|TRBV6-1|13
ASRPGQGAGYEQY
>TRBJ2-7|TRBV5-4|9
ASSGGYEQY
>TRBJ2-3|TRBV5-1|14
ASSYTGDHPHDTQY
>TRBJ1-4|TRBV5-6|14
ASSLGTGPPAEKLF
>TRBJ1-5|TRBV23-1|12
ASRKNQVWQPQH
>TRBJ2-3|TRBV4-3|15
ASSQDLDSVNTDTQY
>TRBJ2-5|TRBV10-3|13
AISPKDSRQETQY
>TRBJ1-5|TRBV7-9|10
ASALGDQPQH
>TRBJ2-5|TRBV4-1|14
ASSPLLAGEQETQY
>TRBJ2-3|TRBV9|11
ASSVDRFNTQY
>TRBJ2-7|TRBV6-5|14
ASSYLGTSGIYEQY
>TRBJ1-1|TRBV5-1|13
ASSLMATENTEAF
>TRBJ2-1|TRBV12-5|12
ASGGPLDYNEQF
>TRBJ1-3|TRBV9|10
ASSDDGNTIY
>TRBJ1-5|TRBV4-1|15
ASSQEPRGYSNQPQH
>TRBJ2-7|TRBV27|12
ASSLGRDVDEQY
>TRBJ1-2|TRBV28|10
ASTPWGSGYA
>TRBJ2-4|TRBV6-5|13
ASSYGSWSKNIQY
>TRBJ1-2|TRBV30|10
AWSGKDGRYT
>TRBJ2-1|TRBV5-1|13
ASSEGTNSYNEQF
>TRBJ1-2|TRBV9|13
ATEYRDRGNYGYT